These 15 T cell receptor beta chains came from one sample sequenced in a study of T cells in Graves' hyperthyroidism and ophthalmopathy. What was amplified from RNA transcripts were TCR beta CDR3 regions. The HTBI set primed first-round TCR CDR3 RT-PCR. TCRdb ran MiXCR on the multiplex PCR reads and lists one entry per CDR3 protein. The sample includes about 340,000 distinct CDR3 sequences, 18% of them seen just once. Sequencing was performed on blood. Every receptor here comes from a woman between 45 and 65 years old with Graves' hyperthyroidism.

The sample holds many counts of this clonotype. The chain combines TRBV5-1 with TRBJ2-7; D unresolved. The V gene's germline CDR1 is SGHRS and CDR2 YFSETQ. The CDR3 is 14 residues long. V was shortened by 3 bases and J by 6 bases, with 16 bases between the two germline ends. In nucleotides, the CDR3 is TGCGCCAGCAGCTCTGGAGACTCACCCCTCGAGCAGTACGTC. Translated: CASSSGDSPLEQYV.

The table lists this clonotype with a few counts. V gene TRBV5-4 combines with J gene TRBJ2-1; D tentatively reads TRBD1 or TRBD2 (5 bases each). Germline assignment: CDR1 SGHNT and CDR2 YYREEE (reference sequence). This CDR3 region has 12 residues. Between the trimmed V and J ends, which lost 4 bases and 5 bases, there was a span of 7 bases. CDR3 protein: CASSGGDNEQFF. The DNA of the CDR3 is TGTGCCAGCAGCGGGGGTGACAATGAGCAGTTCTTC.

The gene calls are TRBV6-2 or TRBV6-3 and TRBJ2-6; D gene ambiguous. Germline loops: CDR1 MNHEY, CDR2 SVGEGT. The CDR3 has 15 residues. Between the trimmed V and J ends, which lost 6 bases and 4 bases, there was a span of 13 bases. CDR3 in DNA: TGTGCCAGCAGCTACCCGGGCTCCGGGGCCAACGTCCTGACTTTC. Residues: CASSYPGSGANVLTF.

This clonotype has at least ten counts. The chain employs TRBV20-1 and TRBJ2-1; TRBD1 is a possible D gene (5 bases). Germline loops: CDR1 DFQATT, CDR2 SNEGSKA (reference sequence). The CDR3 is 16 amino acids. Trimming left V 0 bases short and J 6 bases short, with 18 bases between. The CDR3 spells CSARDLQAESFNEQFF. The CDR3 DNA is TGCAGTGCTAGAGATCTACAGGCGGAGAGCTTCAATGAGCAGTTCTTC.

The chain joins TRBV10-1 to TRBJ1-1; the D is unclear. The CDR3 has 11 amino acids. CDR1 and CDR2 from the germline V gene are WNHNN and SYGVQD (reference sequence). Trimming took 3 bases from V and 5 from J, leaving 4 bases between them. The CDR3 loop reads CASSDGTEAFF. The CDR3 DNA follows: TGCGCCAGCAGTGATGGGACTGAAGCTTTCTTT.

The V gene is TRBV5-4, the J gene TRBJ1-6; D not certain. CDR3 length equals 15 residues. The V gene lost 4 bases and the J gene lost 6 bases, with 14 bases spanning the gap. Germline V gene lookup returns CDR1 SGHNT and CDR2 YYREEE (reference sequence). CDR3 bases: TGTGCCAGCAGCAATTCCCGGATGGGTAATTCACCCCTCCACTTT. Translating it yields CASSNSRMGNSPLHF.

This chain links TRBV20-1 with TRBJ2-5; possibly TRBD1 or TRBD2 for D (5 bases each). The V gene lost 6 bases and the J gene lost 3 bases, with 23 bases spanning the gap. The germline V gene has CDR1 DFQATT and CDR2 SNEGSKA (reference sequence). The CDR3 is 16 residues long. For the CDR3, the DNA is TGCAGTGCAACCCGAATGGGACCCCTAACGGAAGAGACCCAGTACTTC. Protein sequence: CSATRMGPLTEETQYF.

This clonotype was seen ten or more times. J is TRBJ2-1 and V is TRBV28, with 8 bases aligning to TRBD2. V was clipped by 3 bases and J by 3 bases; unmatched bases: 4. Germline V gene data show CDR1 as MDHEN and CDR2 as SYDVKM. The CDR3 is 15 amino acids. CDR3 coding DNA: TGTGCCAGCAGTTTGGCGGGGGGTCTCTACAATGAGCAGTTCTTC. Its translation is CASSLAGGLYNEQFF.

This chain links TRBV6-1 with TRBJ2-7; D is uncertain. Trimming removed 7 bases at V and 4 bases at J, with 20 bases between. Germline CDR1 reads MNHNS; CDR2 reads SASEGT. CDR3 length equals 15 residues. The CDR3 region has the DNA TGTGCCAGCAAACATTTTTCCGGGCCCTCGTACGAGCAGTACGTC. Protein sequence: CASKHFSGPSYEQYV.

This chain links TRBV19 with TRBJ2-7, with 11 bases that match TRBD1. With 3 bases clipped from V and 6 bases from J, the junction kept 7 bases outside the gene matches. Germline-derived CDR1 and CDR2 are LNHDA and SQIVND (reference sequence). There are 15 residues in the CDR3. The CDR3 sequence: CASSIPGQGGSEQYF. In DNA, the CDR3 is TGTGCCAGTAGTATCCCGGGACAGGGGGGATCCGAGCAGTACTTC. The whole variable domain, filled in from reference TRBV19 and TRBJ2-7, reads DGGITQSPKYLFRKEGQNVTLSCEQNLNHDAMYWYRQDPGQGLRLIYYSQIVNDFQKGDIAEGYSVSREKKESFPLTVTSAQKNPTAFYLCASSIPGQGGSEQYFGPGTRLTVT.

A remark on this clonotype: Since a much larger clone is just one base distant, this may be a read error. The gene calls are TRBV5-1 and TRBJ2-1; unclear D gene. The end of the DNA is better explained by TRBJ2-7, so the J call may be wrong. The CDR3 totals 15 residues. The germline gives CDR1 SGHRS, CDR2 YFSETQ. As DNA, the CDR3 is TGCGCCAGCACAGACCCCGAGATGTCCTACAATGAGCAGTACTTC. Residues: CASTDPEMSYNEQYF.

This sequence joins TRBV20-1 and TRBJ2-1; either TRBD1 or TRBD2 may supply D (5 bases each). The germline gives CDR1 DFQATT, CDR2 SNEGSKA (reference sequence). The CDR3 length is 14 residues. Trimming pared 3 bases from V and 7 bases from J, leaving 16 bases between. The CDR3 loop reads CSASSGTPQNEQFF. The CDR3 DNA sequence: TGCAGTGCTAGTTCCGGGACCCCGCAAAATGAGCAGTTCTTC.

Ten or more counts support this clonotype. The chain combines TRBV11-1 with TRBJ2-5, with a weak D call TRBD2 (5 bases). The germline gives CDR1 SGHAT, CDR2 FQDESV (reference sequence). There are 15 residues in the CDR3. Between the trimmed V and J ends, which lost 1 base and 2 bases, there was a span of 11 bases. The CDR3 loop reads CASSLELGEQETQYF. The CDR3 DNA sequence: TGTGCCAGCAGCTTAGAGTTGGGAGAGCAAGAGACCCAGTACTTC.

This clonotype was counted ten times or more. The chain couples TRBV20-1 to TRBJ2-1, with D possibly matching TRBD2 (5 bases). V dropped 2 bases and J dropped 9 bases, with 14 bases sitting between them. Germline V gives CDR1 DFQATT, CDR2 SNEGSKA (reference sequence). The CDR3 has 13 amino acids. The CDR3 loop reads CSARPGSEGEQFF. The CDR3 DNA reads as TGCAGTGCTAGACCTGGATCTGAGGGTGAGCAGTTCTTC.

This clonotype has more than one count but fewer than ten. The chain employs TRBV14 and TRBJ2-3; D might be TRBD1 (5 bases). CDR3 length: 16 amino acids. Trimming shortened V by 1 base and J by 0 bases, and 11 bases separated the two germline ends. The germline gives CDR1 SGHDN, CDR2 FVKESK. CDR3 amino acids: CASSQVARASTDTQYF. CDR3 DNA: TGTGCCAGCAGCCAAGTGGCCAGGGCGAGCACAGATACGCAGTATTTT.